This paragraph reports one T cell receptor beta chain. Its matching antigen is unknown. The identical CDR3 is also encoded by other nucleotide sequences in the sample. This specimen belongs to a study of T cell responses to AZD1222 COVID-19 vaccine. Points from the study as a whole: Mostly white British, mostly female donors; authors suggested clonal diversity may be underestimated. Repertoire collection took place solely once the T cell response had peaked.

The germline CDR1 and CDR2 sequences are DFQATT and SNEGSKA (reference sequence). V dropped 3 bases and J dropped 9; count of bases not matched to a gene: 14. The CDR3 spans 15 residues. Sequenced by immunoSEQ multiplex PCR; TCRdb stores in-frame clones only, minus some. The sample records more than 65,000 clones, roughly nine tenths being singletons. The chain carries TRBV20-1 and TRBJ2-1; TRBD2 agrees at 7 bases. The sequence was obtained from an adult in good health. The sample was peripheral blood, taken on day 0 of AZD1222 vaccination. The CDR3 bases are TGCAGTGCTAGTGGTCGACTAGCAGGAGGATTTGAGCAGTTCTTC. This sequence encodes CSASGRLAGGFEQFF.